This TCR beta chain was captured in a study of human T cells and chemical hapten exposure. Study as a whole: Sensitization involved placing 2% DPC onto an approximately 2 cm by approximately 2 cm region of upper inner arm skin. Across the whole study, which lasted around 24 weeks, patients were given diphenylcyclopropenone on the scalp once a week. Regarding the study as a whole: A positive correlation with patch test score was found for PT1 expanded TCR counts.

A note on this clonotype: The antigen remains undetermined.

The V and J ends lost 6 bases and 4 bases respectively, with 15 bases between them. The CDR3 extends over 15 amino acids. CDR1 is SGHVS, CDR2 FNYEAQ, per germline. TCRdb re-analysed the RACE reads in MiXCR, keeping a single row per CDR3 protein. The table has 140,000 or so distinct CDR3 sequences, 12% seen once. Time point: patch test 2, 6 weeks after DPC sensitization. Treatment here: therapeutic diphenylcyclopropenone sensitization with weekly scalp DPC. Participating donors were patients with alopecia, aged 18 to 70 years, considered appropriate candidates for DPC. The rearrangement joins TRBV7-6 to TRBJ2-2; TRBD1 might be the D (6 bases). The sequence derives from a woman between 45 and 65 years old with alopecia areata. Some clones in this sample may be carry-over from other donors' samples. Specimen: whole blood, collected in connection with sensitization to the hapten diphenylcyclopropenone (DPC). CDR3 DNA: TGTGCCAGCAGAGCTCGGCAGGGGATCACCGGGGAGCTGTTTTTT. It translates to CASRARQGITGELFF.